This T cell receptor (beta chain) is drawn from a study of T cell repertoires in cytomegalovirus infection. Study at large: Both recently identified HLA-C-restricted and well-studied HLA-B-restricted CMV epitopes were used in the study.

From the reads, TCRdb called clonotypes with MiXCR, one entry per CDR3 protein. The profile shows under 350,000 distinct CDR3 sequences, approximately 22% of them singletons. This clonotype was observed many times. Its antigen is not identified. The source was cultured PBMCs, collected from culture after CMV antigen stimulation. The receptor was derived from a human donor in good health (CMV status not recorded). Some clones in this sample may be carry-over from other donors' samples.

CDR3 in amino acids: CASSLASPSTDTQYF. CDR3 nucleotide sequence: TGTGCCAGCAGCTTAGCCAGCCCTAGCACAGATACGCAGTATTTT. The chain links TRBV7-6 to TRBJ2-3, with D unresolved. V lost 0 bases and J lost 0, with 7 bases in between. The CDR3 length is 15 residues. Per the germline V gene, CDR1 is SGHVS and CDR2 is FNYEAQ.